Detailed here is one T cell receptor beta chain. Its antigen remains undetermined. Nothing much larger sits one base from this clone, and base qualities are not available. Library preparation employed the immunoSEQ multiplex PCR assay. For the multiplex PCR, a mixture combining 60 forward primers for TCR Vbeta segments and 13 reverse primers for TCR Jbeta segments was used. The CDR3 region of rearranged TCR beta genes was amplified from genomic DNA with a multiplex PCR assay. The Illumina HiSeq System was used to sequence the amplified TCR beta libraries as 87-base-pair reads. The study's processing was this. In a later analysis, tens of millions of unique TCR beta chains were counted across the 500 to 700 repertoires, and around 10 million of these chains were shared by at least two donors. To remove PCR and sequencing errors, raw reads were error-corrected and collapsed into unique sequences using a nearest-neighbor algorithm that merged closely related sequences. CDR3 sequences were aligned to IMGT reference sequences to assign V, D and J gene segments. Each retained sequence needed at least a six-nucleotide match to both a V gene segment and a J gene segment. Rearrangements were classified as productive when the CDR3 lacked stop codons and remained in frame with V and J, and all other rearrangements were classified as non-productive. Following IMGT convention, CDR3 was defined as the stretch from the second conserved V-encoded cysteine up to the conserved J-encoded phenylalanine. In an earlier analysis of approximately 500 of the donors, sequences lacking an unambiguous match to a single V gene segment were excluded. In an earlier analysis of 587 of the donors, V segments were called functional above 56.7% productive rearrangements and were called segregating when the between-donor standard deviation exceeded 5%. A statistical classification framework was built for diagnosing cytomegalovirus status from the catalog of TCR beta chain sequences. In a later analysis, TCR nucleotide sequences were compared against IMGT/GENE-DB human TR gene sequences so that V and J genes could be assigned. Using the TCRdist pipeline, a later analysis assigned CDR3 sequences along with most-parsimonious VDJ recombination scenarios. In a later analysis, every TCR beta chain was defined by the combination of its CDR3 amino acid sequence and its V-gene family, and reads without a unique V-gene family were dropped. A later analysis removed 450 to 600 highly shared, low-generation-probability nucleotide sequences to deal with suspected cross-contamination and a sequencing artifact. In a later analysis, a clonal expansion index was calculated for each public chain from normalized within-repertoire ranks of inferred template counts. A later analysis computed generation probabilities with a VDJ recombination model fitted to out-of-frame rearrangements, and checked the results against IGoR. In a later analysis, hypergeometric tests were used to score TCR-TCR, TCR-HLA and TCR-CMV co-occurrence, with a repertoire-size bias correction applied to TCR pairs. To estimate false discovery rates, a later analysis permuted the HLA or CMV assignments 20 times. In a later analysis, co-occurring TCRs were grouped using DBSCAN, with TCRdist sequence similarity added in when clustering inside HLA-allele-positive subsets. Repertoires with fewer than 30,000 or more than 120,000 public chains were left out of co-occurrence clustering, as were five repertoires with anomalous nucleotide sharing. As stored in TCRdb, this immuneACCESS dataset retains in-frame rearrangements with V and J assigned. A fraction of the clones does not appear; measured against another copy, unresolved V genes explain less than half of the discrepancy, and the remainder lacks a known reason. Clone size and V and J calls were adopted from that table, with D and trimming inferred from the DNA. The sample includes around 130,000 clones, with 60% to 80% observed a single time. Of the sample, 0.8% to 0.95% falls within the top ten clones.

The data stem from a study of cytomegalovirus exposure and HLA in healthy donors (dated 2017 in TCRdb). Describing the broader study: According to an earlier analysis of 550 to 750 of the donors, about 179 million T cells yielded some 110 million unique TCR beta sequences and around 280 Gb of sequence data. Roughly 320 gigabases of sequencing data and approximately 91 million unique TCR sequences made up an early release that covered around 640 HLA-typed donors. Because of strong linkage in the cohort, roughly five DR-DQ haplotypes were treated as single units for association and clustering. A later analysis re-analyzed previously published TCR beta repertoires from 650 to 800 donors and added high-resolution HLA genotyping to study TCR occurrence patterns. Donor age, sex, ethnicity and CMV serostatus were compiled alongside the repertoire data. A later genetic analysis used genome-wide SNP genotypes for about 55% of the 666 donors, treating that subset as a discovery cohort. On average, around 240,000 unique TCR beta nucleotide sequences were sequenced per donor among about 400 genotyped donors of the cohort, with roughly 19% of those sequences being non-productive. HLA typing included class I and class II loci at four-digit resolution. The study combined high-throughput TCR immunosequencing, statistical association of individual TCRs with disease status, and machine learning to predict cytomegalovirus infection status. Of the 398 genotyped donors, 80% to 90% were placed in the genetic ancestry cluster associated with self-reported Caucasian donors. The aim of the study was to test whether cataloging public T cell receptors could identify signatures of past pathogen exposure. The study used immunosequencing to profile the T cell repertoires of approximately 690 subjects and linked those repertoires to cytomegalovirus serostatus. An earlier analysis of some 600 of the donors applied high-throughput TCR beta sequencing to assess whether each TCR beta V gene segment acted as functional or pseudogenic. In the later analysis, no new phenotypic data were used to find candidate immune exposures; instead, reliance was placed on TCR beta sequences and their occurrence across donors. In addition to the first cohort of around 670 subjects, a separate validation cohort of 130 or so different subjects was used. Typing coverage varied by locus: about 620-630 donors for A, B, C, DRB1 and DQB1; around 560 for DQA1; approximately 570 for DPA1; fewer than 480 for DPB1. Every discovery cohort repertoire had been produced on one sequencing platform. General findings and caveats noted by the study authors: Because HLA typing was missing for some donors at each locus, association tests included only the typed subset. A later analysis found that TCR association rates varied across HLA loci, with DRB1 alleles showing the most associated TCRs and HLA-C alleles the fewest. The study gave a list of 150 to 200 TCR beta chains associated with cytomegalovirus. A later genetic analysis reported fewer N-insertions in productive TCRs among donors in an Asian-associated ancestry cluster than the 666-donor mean. When HLA alleles, especially DR and DQ, strongly co-occurred, attributing TCR associations to individual alleles was difficult. The presence/absence analyses assumed that sequencing depth was roughly uniform across donors, and that assumption may not be true. A later analysis found that HLA-associated TCR beta chains were more clonally expanded and had lower generation probabilities than equally common non-associated chains. Some IMGT-functional V segments, including TRBV6-2 and TRBV6-3, could not be told apart with the 87-base-pair reads, so those segments were excluded. In an earlier analysis of about 550 of the donors, most TCR beta V segments were observed in productive rearrangements about 90% or about 30% of the time, broadly matching IMGT annotations. In vitro tests confirmed that a few of the cytomegalovirus-associated TCR beta chains recognize cytomegalovirus antigens. Correlated functional status among segregating V segments might reflect linkage disequilibrium, but an unknown experimental factor could not be ruled out. Only TCR beta chains were sequenced in this cohort, and the absence of alpha or paired-chain data limited detectable features. In a later analysis, most CMV-associated TCR beta chains were found to appear HLA-restricted, with HLA associations seemingly driven largely by CMV exposure. CMV serostatus was the only immune exposure information available for the cohort. Most TCR sequences were observed very rarely across donors, whereas some public TCRs were present in many individuals. Because counts were too low, approximately 15 rarely observed V segments, including chromosome 9 orphons, were excluded from the earlier analysis of under 650 of the donors. A cluster of highly shared sequence variants was judged likely to represent a technical artifact of the sequencing pipeline. A further reported finding was that TCR beta sequences accurately predicted the HLA-A and HLA-B alleles for most subjects in the first cohort. In a later genetic analysis, a missense DCLRE1C variant was associated with V-gene and J-gene trimming of TCR beta chains, and the association was replicated in an independent cohort. The authors suggested that the approach could potentially be generalized to other disease states and immunological phenotypes. Specific HLA alleles were associated with 16,951 TCR beta sequences at a false discovery rate of 0.05 in a later analysis. Cytomegalovirus status was reported to be diagnosed by the classifier with high specificity and sensitivity in both the original and validation cohorts. In a later analysis, several top co-occurrence clusters were reported to appear linked to parvovirus B19, influenza, CMV and Epstein-Barr virus.

The cohort comprised approximately 700 healthy bone marrow donors. All cohort members were sampled while nominally healthy, although unrecorded immune exposures were likely present. The donor tested CMV seronegative and was one of the 352 seronegative cohort members. Every donor gave a peripheral blood sample, and the peripheral blood mononuclear cells from that sample were used for TCR beta sequencing. The Qiagen DNeasy Blood Extraction Kit was used to extract genomic DNA from the blood cell samples. Reading the germline V gene (reference sequence) gives CDR1 MNHEY and CDR2 SMNVEV. Trimming takes 5 bases from V and 10 bases from J, and the germline ends sit 15 bases apart. From cysteine to phenylalanine, the CDR3 is 13 amino acids long. Solely the CDR3 DNA is kept, with 39 bases framed from the first base.

The chain was built from TRBV27 and TRBJ2-1; the D region possibly corresponds to TRBD2 (5 bases align). Sample: PBMCs. The receptor was isolated from an older woman in good health and CMV-seronegative. The CDR3 region reads CASSHGLLGEQFF. The DNA reads TGTGCCAGCAGTCACGGACTCCTAGGGGAGCAGTTCTTC.